These 7 T cell receptor beta chains came from one sample sequenced in a study of identical twins. Via MiXCR, TCRdb re-called the 5' RACE reads, giving one row per CDR3 protein. The table records 450,000 to 650,000 distinct CDR3 sequences, 13% to 15% of them present only once. The same sample was also used in a study of yellow fever vaccine responses in identical twins.

Sample: CD4+ T cells sorted from blood. These receptors originate from a woman aged 18-29 years in good health.

Ten or more counts support this clonotype. V and J are TRBV29-1 and TRBJ1-3; a possible D gene is TRBD1 (5 bases). The V gene lost 7 bases and the J gene lost 0 bases, with 10 bases spanning the gap. The germline V gene encodes CDR1 SQVTM and CDR2 ANQGSEA. This CDR3 region has 13 residues. The CDR3 nucleotides read TGCAGCGCACGCGGGACCTCTGGAAACACCATATATTTT. As protein: CSARGTSGNTIYF.

This clonotype has a handful of counts. This rearrangement joins TRBV7-9 to TRBJ2-5; D gene ambiguous. In germline, CDR1 is SEHNR, CDR2 FQNEAQ (reference sequence). The CDR3 runs 14 residues. Trimming took off 1 base at V and 2 bases at J, with 8 bases between the two ends. The chain's CDR3 is CASSLGSFQETQYF. CDR3 DNA sequence: TGTGCCAGCAGCTTAGGTTCCTTTCAAGAGACCCAGTACTTC.

This clonotype was counted many times. The rearrangement uses TRBV7-9 and TRBJ2-1; D perhaps matches TRBD1 (6 bases). The CDR3 consists of 16 residues. The germline V gene has CDR1 SEHNR and CDR2 FQNEAQ (reference sequence). Trimming removed 1 base at V and 0 bases at J, with 10 bases between. The CDR3 region is CASSLGTGSSYNEQFF. The DNA of the CDR3 is TGTGCCAGCAGCTTAGGTACAGGGAGCTCCTACAATGAGCAGTTCTTC.

This clonotype was observed many times. The V and J genes are TRBV7-9 and TRBJ1-2; unclear D gene. Germline CDR1 SEHNR, CDR2 FQNEAQ (reference sequence). This CDR3 spans 11 amino acids. Trimming shortened V by 3 bases and J by 3 bases, and 2 bases separated the two germline ends. The CDR3 is CASSFDYGYTF. The CDR3 nucleotides read TGTGCCAGCAGCTTCGACTATGGCTACACCTTC.

This chain uses TRBV20-1 with TRBJ2-5, with D perhaps TRBD1 or TRBD2 (6 bases each). Trimming removed 0 bases at V and 2 bases at J, with 13 bases between. The CDR3 has 15 residues. Looked up from germline, CDR1 is DFQATT and CDR2 is SNEGSKA (reference sequence). Here the CDR3 reads CSARDRRGDQETQYF. The CDR3 DNA follows: TGCAGTGCTAGAGATAGGAGGGGGGATCAAGAGACCCAGTACTTC.

This clonotype has only a few counts. The chain carries TRBV12-3 or TRBV12-4 and TRBJ2-1, with D uncertain. This CDR3 region has 13 residues. V dropped 6 bases and J dropped 6 bases, with 12 bases sitting between them. CDR3: CASRPSPGNEQFF. CDR3 DNA: TGTGCCAGCAGGCCCTCCCCCGGCAATGAGCAGTTCTTC.

J is TRBJ2-2 and V is TRBV7-2, with no clear D. Per germline, CDR1 SGHTA and CDR2 FQGNSA. Trimming left V 1 base short and J 1 base short, with 7 bases between. This CDR3 region has 15 residues. The CDR3 nucleotides are TGTGCCAGCAGCTTAGTGCCGGGGAACACCGGGGAGCTGTTTTTT. Protein: CASSLVPGNTGELFF. Full variable domain (missing parts from reference TRBV7-2 and TRBJ2-2): GAGVSQSPSNKVTEKGKDVELRCDPISGHTALYWYRQSLGQGLEFLIYFQGNSAPDKSGLPSDRFSAERTGGSVSTLTIQRTQQEDSAVYLCASSLVPGNTGELFFGEGSRLTVL.